This T cell receptor beta chain was sequenced during a study of cytomegalovirus exposure and HLA in healthy donors. Broader study findings: Cytomegalovirus status was reportedly diagnosed by the classifier with high sensitivity and specificity. TCR beta sequences numbering 16,951 were associated with HLA alleles at 0.05 false discovery rate in a later analysis.

The PCR made use of 60 Vbeta and 13 Jbeta primers. Assay used: immunoSEQ multiplex PCR; TCRdb lists only in-frame clones, some missing. This sample has around 130,000 clones, with about 73% found just once. Concerning this clone: What it binds is not known.

The specimen was PBMCs. The sequence was obtained from a middle-aged woman in good health and CMV-seropositive.

The CDR3 nucleotides read TGCGCCAGCACCGAGTTGGGGACAGGGGGCGAGCAGTACTTC. Protein product: CASTELGTGGEQYF. The gene calls are TRBV5-1 and TRBJ2-7; 11 bases fit TRBD1. V was clipped by 6 bases and J by 6 bases; unmatched bases: 8. This CDR3 comprises 14 residues. Germline CDR1 and CDR2: SGHRS and YFSETQ. The whole variable domain, filled in from reference TRBV5-1 and TRBJ2-7, reads KAGVTQTPRYLIKTRGQQVTLSCSPISGHRSVSWYQQTPGQGLQFLFEYFSETQRNKGNFPGRFSGRQFSNSRSEMNVSTLELGDSALYLCASTELGTGGEQYFGPGTRLTVT.